This paragraph covers one TCR beta chain sequence. As yet, its antigen is unknown. This entry belongs to a study of shared clonotypes between healthy human individuals. General study findings and limits: Generally, naive subsets (rather than memory subsets) showed larger estimated richness.

An approximately 210 ng quantity of DNA, tens of thousands of T cell genomes, went into the sorted-subset replicate PCRs. Only in-frame clones appear in the TCRdb table, and some are missing; sequencing was by immunoSEQ multiplex PCR. The table has about 2.3 million clones, approximately 95% seen once. The V end was cut by 3 bases, the J end by 7 bases, with 12 bases between. The CDR3 runs 13 residues. Per the germline V gene, CDR1 is SGHNT and CDR2 is YENEEA. This clonotype was sampled from a man between 18 and 29 years old in good health. Some clones in this sample may be carry-over from other donors' samples. The gene calls are TRBV11-3 and TRBJ1-1; D might be TRBD1 (5 bases). Sequencing was done on a sample of naive CD4+ T cells from PBMCs. Described subset: CD45RA+ positively selected. The CDR3 reads CASSFGGAGEAFF. CDR3 sequence (DNA): TGTGCCAGCAGCTTTGGGGGTGCGGGTGAAGCTTTCTTT.